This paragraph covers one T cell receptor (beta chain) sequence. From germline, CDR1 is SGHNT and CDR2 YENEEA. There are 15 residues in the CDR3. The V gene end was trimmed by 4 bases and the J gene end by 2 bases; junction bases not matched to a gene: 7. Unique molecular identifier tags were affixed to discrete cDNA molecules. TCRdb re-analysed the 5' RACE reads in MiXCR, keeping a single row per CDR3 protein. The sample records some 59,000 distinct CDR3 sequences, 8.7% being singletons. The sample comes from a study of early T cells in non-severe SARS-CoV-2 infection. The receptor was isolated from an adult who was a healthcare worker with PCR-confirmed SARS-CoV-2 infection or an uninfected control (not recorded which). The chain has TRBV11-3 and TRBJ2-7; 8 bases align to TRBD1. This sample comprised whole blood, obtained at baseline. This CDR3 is CASSSRTGLPYEQYF. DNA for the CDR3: TGTGCCAGCAGCTCCAGGACAGGGTTGCCCTACGAGCAGTACTTC.